This TCR beta chain was sequenced for a study of identical twins. The germline gives CDR1 MNHEY, CDR2 SMNVEV (reference sequence). V lost 1 base and J lost 7; bases outside the gene matches: 4. CDR3 length: 15 amino acids. Template switching, a step in the protocol, added a universal primer site, and cDNA carried unique molecular identifiers. MiXCR, run by TCRdb on the 5' RACE reads, gives a single entry per CDR3 protein. The sample has 690,000 or so distinct CDR3 sequences; less than 7% are singletons. This clonotype was counted at least ten times. Its antigen is unknown. Study-level results: Models predicted too little out-of-frame TCR alpha sharing in monozygotic twins. Rather than following the same donors, the conclusions depended on cross-sectional statistical analysis.

The sequence was obtained from a man younger than 30 in good health. The chain carries TRBV27 and TRBJ2-7, with 13 bases identical to TRBD2. The source material was naive T cells sorted from blood. Written as DNA, the CDR3 is TGTGCCAGCAGTTTATTCTCGGGACTAGCGGGAGAGCAGTACTTC. It codes for CASSLFSGLAGEQYF.